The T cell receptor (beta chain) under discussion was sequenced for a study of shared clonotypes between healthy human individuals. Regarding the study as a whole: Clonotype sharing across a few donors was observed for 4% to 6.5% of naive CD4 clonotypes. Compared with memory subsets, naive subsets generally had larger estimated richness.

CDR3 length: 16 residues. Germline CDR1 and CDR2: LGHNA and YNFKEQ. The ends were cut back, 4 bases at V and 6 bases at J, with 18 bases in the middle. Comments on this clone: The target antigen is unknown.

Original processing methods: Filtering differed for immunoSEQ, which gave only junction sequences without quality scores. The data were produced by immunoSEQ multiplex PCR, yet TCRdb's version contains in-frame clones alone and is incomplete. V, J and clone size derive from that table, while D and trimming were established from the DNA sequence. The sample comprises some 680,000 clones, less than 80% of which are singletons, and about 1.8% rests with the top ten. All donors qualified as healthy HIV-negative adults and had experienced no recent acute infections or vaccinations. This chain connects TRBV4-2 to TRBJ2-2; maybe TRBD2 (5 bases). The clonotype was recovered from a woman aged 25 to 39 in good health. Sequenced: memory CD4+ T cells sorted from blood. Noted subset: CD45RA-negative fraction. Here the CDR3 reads CASSPRLSTFAGELFF. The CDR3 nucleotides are TGTGCCAGCAGCCCACGACTATCTACGTTCGCCGGGGAGCTGTTTTTT.